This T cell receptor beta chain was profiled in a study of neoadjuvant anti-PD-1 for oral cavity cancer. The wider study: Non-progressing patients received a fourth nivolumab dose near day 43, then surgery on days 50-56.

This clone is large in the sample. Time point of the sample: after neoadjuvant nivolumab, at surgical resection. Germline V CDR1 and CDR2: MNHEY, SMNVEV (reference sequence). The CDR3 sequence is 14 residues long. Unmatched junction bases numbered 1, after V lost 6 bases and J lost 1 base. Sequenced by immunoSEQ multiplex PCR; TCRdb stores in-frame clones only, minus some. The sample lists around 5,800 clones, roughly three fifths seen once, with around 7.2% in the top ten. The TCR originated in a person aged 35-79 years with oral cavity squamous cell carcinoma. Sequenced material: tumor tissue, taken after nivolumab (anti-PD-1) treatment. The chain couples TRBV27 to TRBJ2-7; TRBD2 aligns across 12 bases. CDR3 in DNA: TGTGCCAGCAGACTAGCGGGAGGTTCCTACGAGCAGTACTTC. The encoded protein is CASRLAGGSYEQYF.